One T cell receptor beta chain is described in this entry. The V gene's germline CDR1 is SGHTA and CDR2 FQGNSA. The CDR3 has 15 residues. V gave up 4 bases and J gave up 4 bases; unmatched junction bases: 9. The data derive from a study of blood T cell repertoires in COVID-19. Study background: Collection of acute and convalescent COVID-19 samples took place in the United States, Italy and Spain.

In the original analysis: Nucleated cell number was recorded as an estimate derived from reference gene primer amplification. TCRdb's copy holds only in-frame clones and misses some; the assay was immunoSEQ multiplex PCR. V, J and clone size reflect that table, while D and trimming were determined from the DNA. This table holds some 130,000 clones, approximately 79% found once. This TCR was sampled from a man in his 60s with acute or convalescent COVID-19. V gene TRBV7-2 combines with J gene TRBJ2-5; 7 bases align to TRBD1. The sequenced sample was peripheral blood. The CDR3 DNA follows: TGTGCCAGCAGCTCACAGACAGGGTCTGGAGAGACCCAGTACTTC. It is translated as CASSSQTGSGETQYF.